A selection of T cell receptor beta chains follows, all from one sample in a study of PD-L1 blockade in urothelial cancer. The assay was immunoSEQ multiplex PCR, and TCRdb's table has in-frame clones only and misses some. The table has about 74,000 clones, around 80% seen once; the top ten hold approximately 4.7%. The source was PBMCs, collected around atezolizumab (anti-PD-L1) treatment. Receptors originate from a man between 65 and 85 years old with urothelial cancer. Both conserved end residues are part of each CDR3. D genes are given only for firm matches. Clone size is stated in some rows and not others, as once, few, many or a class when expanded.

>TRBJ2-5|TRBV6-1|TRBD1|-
TGTGCCAGCAAGACCGGGACAGGCAAAGAGACCCAGTACTTC
CASKTGTGKETQYF
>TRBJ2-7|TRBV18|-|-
TGTGCCAGCTCACCAACGGGCTACGAGCAGTACTTC
CASSPTGYEQYF
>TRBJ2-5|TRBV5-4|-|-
TGTGCCAGCAGCTTATCGTTTAACCAAGAGACCCAGTACTTC
CASSLSFNQETQYF
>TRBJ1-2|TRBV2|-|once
TGTGCCAGCAGTGAACAGGGGCAGGGGAATGGCTACACCTTC
CASSEQGQGNGYTF
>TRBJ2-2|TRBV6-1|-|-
TGTGCCAGCAGAACCGACAGACTCACCGGGGAGCTGTTTTTT
CASRTDRLTGELFF
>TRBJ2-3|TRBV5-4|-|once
TGTGCCAGCAGCCCTCCCGGCGGGACAGTCACAGATACGCAGTATTTT
CASSPPGGTVTDTQYF
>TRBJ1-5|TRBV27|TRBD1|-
TGTGCCAGCAGTTCCCGGCCCACAGGGGCGAATCAGCCCCAGCATTTT
CASSSRPTGANQPQHF
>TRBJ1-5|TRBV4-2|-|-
TGTGCCAGCAGCTCCGGCAGGGAGGTGAGGAATCAGCCCCAGCATTTT
CASSSGREVRNQPQHF
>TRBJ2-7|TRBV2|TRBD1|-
TGTGCCAGCAGTGGGGAGGACAGGGGGTTCTACGAGCAGTACTTC
CASSGEDRGFYEQYF
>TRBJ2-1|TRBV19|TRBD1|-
TGTGCCAGTAGTATTAGGGCCCCAGGACAGGCGAATGAGCAGTTCTTC
CASSIRAPGQANEQFF
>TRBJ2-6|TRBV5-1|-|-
TGCGCCAGCAGCCTAGGGGTAGCTGGGGCCAACGTCCTGACTTTC
CASSLGVAGANVLTF
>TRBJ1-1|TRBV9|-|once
TGTGCCAGCAGCGTAGAGGCGGGGGTGAAAACTGAAGCTTTCTTT
CASSVEAGVKTEAFF
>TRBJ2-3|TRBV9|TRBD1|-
TGTGCCAGCAGCACCGCGGGACAGGGTCTGACAGATACGCAGTATTTT
CASSTAGQGLTDTQYF
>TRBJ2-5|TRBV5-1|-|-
TGCGCCAGCAGCTTCGGGACAAACCAAGAGACCCAGTACTTC
CASSFGTNQETQYF
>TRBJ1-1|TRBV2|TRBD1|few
TGTGCCAGCAGCAGGGACAGGGGATCGGGCACTGAAGCTTTCTTT
CASSRDRGSGTEAFF
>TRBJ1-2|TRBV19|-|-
TGTGCCAGTAGTATAGATCCCCCTCACAGGAAAAACTATGGCTACACCTTC
CASSIDPPHRKNYGYTF
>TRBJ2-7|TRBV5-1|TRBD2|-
TGCGCCAGCAGCGACCGACTAGCGGGAGGGTACGAGCAGTACTTC
CASSDRLAGGYEQYF
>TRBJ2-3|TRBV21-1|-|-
TGTGCCAGCAGCAAAGTGAGGACCTGCGGGGTGCAGCGGGATACGCAGTATTTT
CASSKVRTCGVQRDTQYF
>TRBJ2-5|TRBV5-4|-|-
TGTGCCAGCAGCTGGGCTAGCGAACGGGAGACCCAGTACTTC
CASSWASERETQYF
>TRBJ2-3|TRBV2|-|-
TGTGCCAGCAGCCCATCGGGATGGACGGGGAGGGGGAGCACAGATACGCAGTATTTT
CASSPSGWTGRGSTDTQYF